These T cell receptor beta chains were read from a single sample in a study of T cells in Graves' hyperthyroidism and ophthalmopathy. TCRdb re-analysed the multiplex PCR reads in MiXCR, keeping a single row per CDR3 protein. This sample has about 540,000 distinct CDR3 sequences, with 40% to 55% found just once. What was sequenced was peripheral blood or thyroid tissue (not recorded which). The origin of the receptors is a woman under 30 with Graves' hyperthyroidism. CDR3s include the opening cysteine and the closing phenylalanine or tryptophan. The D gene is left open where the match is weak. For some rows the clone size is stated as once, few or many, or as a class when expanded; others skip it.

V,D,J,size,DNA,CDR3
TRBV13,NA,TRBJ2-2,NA,TGTGCCAGCAGCTCCCGGGCGGAGAGCTCCTACAATGAGCAGTTTTTT,CASSSRAESSYNEQFF
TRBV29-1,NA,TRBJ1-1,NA,TGCAGCGCGGGTGGCCGCCCGAGCACTGAAGCTTTCTTT,CSAGGRPSTEAFF
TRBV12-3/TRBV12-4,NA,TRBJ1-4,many,TGTGCCAGCAGCCGGAATGGGGCAACTAATGAAAAACTGTTTTTT,CASSRNGATNEKLFF
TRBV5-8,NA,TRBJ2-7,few,TGTGCCAGCAGCTTGGACGGGAGTATAACCTACGAGCAGTACTTC,CASSLDGSITYEQYF
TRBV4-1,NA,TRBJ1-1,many,TGCGCCAGCAGCCAAGATCTCCGGGGAAGTGATGCTTTCTTT,CASSQDLRGSDAFF
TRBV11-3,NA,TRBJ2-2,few,TGTGCCAGCAGCAATCCCCGGGCCAAGAGCACCGGGGAGCTGTTTTTT,CASSNPRAKSTGELFF
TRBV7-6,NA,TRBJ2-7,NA,TGTGCCAGCAGCTTGGAGGGACCTTGGGACTCCGGTAGCTCCTACGAGCAGTACTTC,CASSLEGPWDSGSSYEQYF
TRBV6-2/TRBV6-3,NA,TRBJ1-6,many,TGTGCCAGCAGTTACTCGATGAGGCAGGGCGAACTCCACTTT,CASSYSMRQGELHF
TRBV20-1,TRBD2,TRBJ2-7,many,TGCAGTGCTAGTGAGACTAGCGCTTGGGAGCAGTACTTC,CSASETSAWEQYF
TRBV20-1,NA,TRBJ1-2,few,TGCAGCTTACCCGCGGGGGCCGGTGGCTACACCTTC,CSLPAGAGGYTF
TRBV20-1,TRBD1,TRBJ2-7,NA,TGCAGTGCTGCAGGGGGCAACGAGCAGTACTTC,CSAAGGNEQYF
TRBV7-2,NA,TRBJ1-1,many,TGTGCCAGCAGCTTCGTTATTACAGGCCCTGAAGCTTTCTTT,CASSFVITGPEAFF
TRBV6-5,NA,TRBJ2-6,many,TGTGCCAGCAGTTTGGCCGGTGGAGCGGAAAGCTCTGGGGCCAACGTCCTGACTTTC,CASSLAGGAESSGANVLTF
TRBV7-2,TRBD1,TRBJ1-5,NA,TGTGCCAGCAGCAGGGACAGACAAGAGACCCAGCATTTT,CASSRDRQETQHF
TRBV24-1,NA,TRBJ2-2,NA,TGTGCCACCAGTGATTATGGGGGGTTCGGGACCGGGGAGCTGTTTTTT,CATSDYGGFGTGELFF
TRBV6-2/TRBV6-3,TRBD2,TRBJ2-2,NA,TGTGCCAGCAGTGAAAGTCTAGCGGGGGGAACTAACACCGGGGAGCTGTTTTTT,CASSESLAGGTNTGELFF
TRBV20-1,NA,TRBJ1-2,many,TGCAGTGCTAGAGAAGGGTATCAGGGAGCCTATGGCTACACCTTC,CSAREGYQGAYGYTF
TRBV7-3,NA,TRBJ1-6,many,TGTGCCAGCAGTCGTACATATAATTCACCCCTCCACTTT,CASSRTYNSPLHF
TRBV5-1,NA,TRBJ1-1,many,TGCGCCAGCAGCTTGTGGGGGGAGGCGATCCGCACTGAAGCTTTCTTT,CASSLWGEAIRTEAFF
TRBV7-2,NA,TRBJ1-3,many,TGTGCCAGCAGCTTGGAAAACACCATATATTTT,CASSLENTIYF
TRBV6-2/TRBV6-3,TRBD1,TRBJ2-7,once,TGTGCCAGCAGGTCATCCGGACAGGCCTTTTACAGCGAGCAGTACTTC,CASRSSGQAFYSEQYF
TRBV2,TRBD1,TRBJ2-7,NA,TGTGCCAGCAGTTGGGACAGGACCCCCCGGCGTTTAACATACGAGCAGTACTTC,CASSWDRTPRRLTYEQYF
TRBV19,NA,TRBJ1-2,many,TGTGCCAGTAGTGGGTTCAAGAGAAATGGCTACACCTTC,CASSGFKRNGYTF
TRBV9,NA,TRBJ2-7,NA,TGTGCCAGCAGCGTAGCGGGAGATCACGGATCCTACGAGCAGTACTTC,CASSVAGDHGSYEQYF
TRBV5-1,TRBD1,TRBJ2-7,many,TGCGCCAGCAGCTTGGGGGACAGCTACTACGAGCAGTACTTC,CASSLGDSYYEQYF
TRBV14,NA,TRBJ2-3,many,TGTGCCAGCAGCCATTTAATGTCTAGCACAGATACGCAGTATTTT,CASSHLMSSTDTQYF
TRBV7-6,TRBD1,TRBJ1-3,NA,TGTGCCAGCAGCAGGGGGGACAGGGAATCTGGAAACACCATATATTTT,CASSRGDRESGNTIYF
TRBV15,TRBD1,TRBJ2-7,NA,TGTGCCACCAGCAGTCCTTCCGGGACAGGGGTCTACGAGCAGTACTTC,CATSSPSGTGVYEQYF
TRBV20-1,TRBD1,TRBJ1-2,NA,TGCAGTGGCGGACAGGCTGGATATGGCTACACCTTC,CSGGQAGYGYTF
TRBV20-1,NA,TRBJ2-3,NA,TGCAGTGCTAGCTCCGGATACTCAGGCACAGATACGCAGTATTTT,CSASSGYSGTDTQYF
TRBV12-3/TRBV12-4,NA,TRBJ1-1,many,TGTGCCAGCAGTTTAGGGGGTTGGACTGAAGCTTTCTTT,CASSLGGWTEAFF
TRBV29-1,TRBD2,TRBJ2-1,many,TGCAGCGTGGCCTCTTCGGGGGGTGAGCAGTTCTTC,CSVASSGGEQFF
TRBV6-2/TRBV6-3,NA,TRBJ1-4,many,TGTGCCAGCACGAGGGACTCAACTAATGAAAAACTGTTTTTT,CASTRDSTNEKLFF
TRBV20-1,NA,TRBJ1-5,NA,TGCAGTGCCGGGACTAGCGGGAGTCAAGAGACCCAGCATTTT,CSAGTSGSQETQHF
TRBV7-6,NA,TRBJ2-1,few,TGTGCCAGCAGCTTGGGACAAATGAATGAGCAGTTCTTC,CASSLGQMNEQFF
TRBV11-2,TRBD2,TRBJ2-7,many,TGTGCCAGCAGGCCAACTAGCGGGAGACTCTACGAGCAGTACTTC,CASRPTSGRLYEQYF
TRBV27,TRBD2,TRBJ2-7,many,TGTGCCAGCAGTGGAGCGGGAGGGTACGAGCAGTACTTC,CASSGAGGYEQYF
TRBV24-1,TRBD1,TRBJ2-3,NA,TGTGCCACCAGTGTCGACAGGGGGCTAGGGGATACGCAGTATTTT,CATSVDRGLGDTQYF